This T cell receptor (beta chain) appears in the sequencing data of a study of T cells in Graves' hyperthyroidism and ophthalmopathy. Study conclusions and caveats: With a median lead of 6.5 months before onset, the model predicted ophthalmopathy. Researchers found most expanded thyroid clonotypes above 0.001 in blood as well.

Pregnant or lactating patients were excluded, as were those with uncontrolled infection or other autoimmune disease. Diagnosis rested on symptoms, serum thyroxine and TRAb, thyroid ultrasound, and orbital computed tomography. Trimming stripped 0 bases from V and 5 bases from J, with 8 bases between. CDR3 length: 13 residues. Germline V gene data show CDR1 as SGHDT and CDR2 as YYEEEE. This clonotype was counted at least ten times. Its target is unknown. RNA transcripts served as the template for amplifying TCR beta CDR3 regions. HTBI primers were used for first-round RT-PCR of the TCR CDR3. TCRdb fed the multiplex PCR reads into MiXCR, producing one record per CDR3 protein. Seen here are 500,000 to 600,000 distinct CDR3 sequences, about 43% observed once, and the top ten hold under 20%.

The receptor comes from an adult woman with Graves' disease, either hyperthyroidism or ophthalmopathy (not recorded which). The sequenced sample was peripheral blood or thyroid tissue (not recorded which). J is TRBJ1-1 and V is TRBV5-6; a possible D gene is TRBD1 (5 bases). The CDR3, as DNA: TGTGCCAGCAGCTTGGTAGGGGTTACTGAAGCTTTCTTT. Encoded protein: CASSLVGVTEAFF.